The table lists the clone carrying this TCR beta chain with a count of one. The PCR ran on 60 Vbeta and 13 Jbeta primers. The method was immunoSEQ multiplex PCR; TCRdb's version includes in-frame clones alone and lacks a portion of them. The data show 150,000 to 200,000 clones, around 80% seen once. The data belong to a study of cytomegalovirus exposure and HLA in healthy donors. This CDR3 is 15 amino acids long. The germline CDR1 and CDR2 sequences are SGHRS and YFSETQ. V lost 5 bases to trimming and J lost 3 bases; unmatched junction nucleotides: 8. V gene TRBV5-1 combines with J gene TRBJ1-3; TRBD1 aligns across 7 bases. The sequenced material came from PBMCs. The TCR was taken from a man between 18 and 29 years old in good health and CMV-seronegative. The DNA for the CDR3 is TGCGCCAGCAGACCTCACCGGGACAGTGGAAACACCATATATTTT. Amino acids: CASRPHRDSGNTIYF.